The 2 T cell receptor beta chains presented below share a single source sample, sequenced in a study of Ad26.COV2.S vaccination and SARS-CoV-2 variants. The method was immunoSEQ multiplex PCR; TCRdb's version includes in-frame clones alone and lacks a portion of them. Altogether approximately 340,000 clones are present, about 90% being singletons, with the ten largest covering around 4.2%. Sequenced here: peripheral blood, sampled after recovery from COVID-19. The receptors were sampled from a human donor who had recovered from COVID-19.

V usage is TRBV4-1 and J usage is TRBJ1-4, with 7 bases lining up with TRBD1. This CDR3 region has 16 residues. Germline trimming cut 0 bases from V and 5 bases from J; bases unmatched to any gene: 6. Germline V gene data show CDR1 as MGHRA and CDR2 as YSYEKL. The CDR3 region is CASSQDKGGANEKLFF. The CDR3 coding sequence is TGCGCCAGCAGCCAAGATAAAGGGGGCGCAAATGAAAAACTGTTTTTT.

V gene TRBV7-2 combines with J gene TRBJ2-3; maybe TRBD1 (6 bases). Trimming left V 4 bases short and J 4 bases short, with 18 bases between. CDR1 SGHTA and CDR2 FQGNSA come from the germline V gene. This CDR3 has 16 amino acids. DNA for the CDR3: TGTGCCAGCAGCTCCACCCCTCAGGGGTTAGCAGATACGCAGTATTTT. Protein product: CASSSTPQGLADTQYF.